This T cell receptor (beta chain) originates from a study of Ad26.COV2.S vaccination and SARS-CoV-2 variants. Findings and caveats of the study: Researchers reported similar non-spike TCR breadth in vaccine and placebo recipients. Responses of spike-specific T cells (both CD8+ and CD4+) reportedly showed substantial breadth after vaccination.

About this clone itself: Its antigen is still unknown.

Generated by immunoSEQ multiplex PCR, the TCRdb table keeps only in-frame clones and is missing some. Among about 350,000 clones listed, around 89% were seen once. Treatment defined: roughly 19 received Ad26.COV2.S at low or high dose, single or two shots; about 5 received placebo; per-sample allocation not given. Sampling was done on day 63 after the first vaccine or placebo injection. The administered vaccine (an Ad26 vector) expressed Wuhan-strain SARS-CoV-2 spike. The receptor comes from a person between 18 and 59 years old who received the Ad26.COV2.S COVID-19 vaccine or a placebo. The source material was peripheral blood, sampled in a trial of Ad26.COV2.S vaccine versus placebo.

The CDR3 region has the DNA TGTGCCAGCAAAGGGTCTGGGGCCAACGTCCTGACTTTC. It specifies CASKGSGANVLTF. The chain employs TRBV9 and TRBJ2-6; D not resolved. V lost 6 bases, J lost 1 base, and 5 bases lay in between. There are 13 residues in the CDR3. Germline values: CDR1 SGDLS, CDR2 YYNGEE.